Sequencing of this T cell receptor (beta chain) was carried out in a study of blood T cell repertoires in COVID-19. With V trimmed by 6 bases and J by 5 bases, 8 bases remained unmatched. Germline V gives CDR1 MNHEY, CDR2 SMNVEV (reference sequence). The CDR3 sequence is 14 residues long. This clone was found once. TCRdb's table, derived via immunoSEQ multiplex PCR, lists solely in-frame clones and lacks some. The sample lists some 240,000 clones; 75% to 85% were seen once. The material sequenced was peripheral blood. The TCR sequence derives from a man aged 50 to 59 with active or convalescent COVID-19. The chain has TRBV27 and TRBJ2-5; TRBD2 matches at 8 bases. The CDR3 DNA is TGTGCCAGCAGGAGCGGGAGTTGGCAGGAGACCCAGTACTTC. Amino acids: CASRSGSWQETQYF.